This record covers a single T cell receptor (beta chain). The target of this receptor is not known. Nothing much larger sits one base from this clone, and base qualities are not available. There are 15 amino acids in the CDR3, from cysteine to phenylalanine inclusive. Solely the CDR3 DNA is kept, with 45 bases framed from the first base. Here V drops 0 bases and J drops 5 bases, and the junction holds 6 bases not matched to any gene. The germline V gene yields SGHTA for CDR1 and FQGTGA for CDR2. The CDR3 regions of human TCRbeta chains were subjected to immunosequencing. Per the original workflow: Repertoire TCRs were matched against a reference library of SARS-CoV-2-specific TCRs generated with the MIRA antigen-specificity platform. Breadth was defined as the fraction of unique TCRs that were SARS-CoV-2-associated, and depth was defined as the fraction of total T cells that were SARS-CoV-2-associated. Using the MIRA data, every spike-specific TCR was mapped to the spike region that the TCR reacted to and assigned to either a CD4 or a CD8 class. Log10-transformed breadth and depth values were compared by one-way ANOVA with Sidak's multiple comparisons tests. The clones in this table, taken by TCRdb from immuneACCESS, are in-frame only. Not every clone is retained; where verified, under half of the shortfall comes from an unresolved V gene, and the cause of the rest is unknown. V, J and clone size were drawn from that table, and D and trimming were deduced from the DNA. The sample includes 150,000 to 200,000 clones, with 94% observed a single time. The ten largest make up about 0.6% of the sample.

These data are taken from a study of T cell responses to AZD1222 COVID-19 vaccine (dated by TCRdb to the early 2020s). Looking at the study overall: AZD1222 recipients with second doses at about 4 weeks or about 12 weeks were pooled, because spike-specific TCR depth and breadth did not differ between schedules. TCR sequencing covered approximately 230 trial participants: 207 given two doses of AZD1222 and about 26 given two doses of MenACWY control vaccine. Trial participants were enrolled by age into 18-55, 56-69 and 70-plus year subgroups, with 148, 28 and 57 TCR-sequenced participants respectively. Study-wide conclusions, independent of this receptor: The whole spike protein was spanned by vaccine-associated CD4 TCRs, and dominant responses were seen in regions 160-218 and 743-854. Participants were mostly white British, with more females than males. The authors suggested clonal diversity may have been underestimated. A significant rise in spike-specific TCR breadth and depth was observed after two AZD1222 doses relative to day 0 and relative to MenACWY recipients. Nearly half of unique spike-specific TCRs reportedly recognized epitopes outside regions mutated in the B.1.351 and B.1.1.7 variants. Only 5 to 7 AZD1222 recipients were SARS-CoV-2 seropositive at baseline, limiting conclusions about previously exposed vaccinees. Because no day 14 peak-response samples were available, the repertoires could be characterized only after the peak T cell response. The 56-69-year group was small, and its depth increase did not reach significance, likely because of low power.

The time point label here, explained by the study, means: baseline before first vaccination. Vaccinee samples were obtained from the UK trials COV001 and COV002, which included a single-blind randomized controlled phase 2/3 trial of AZD1222 (ChAdOx1 nCoV-19) in healthy adults. For TCRbeta chain sequencing, PBMC samples were collected from trial participants at day 0 and at day 28 after the second dose. The chain is encoded by TRBV7-3 joined to TRBJ2-5, with 7 middle bases fitting TRBD2. The sequencing here drew on peripheral blood, taken on day 0 of AZD1222 vaccination. This receptor was obtained from an adult in good health. The CDR3 protein is CASSLTGTTGETQYF. In nucleotide form, the sequence is TGTGCCAGCAGCTTAACGGGGACTACCGGGGAGACCCAGTACTTC.